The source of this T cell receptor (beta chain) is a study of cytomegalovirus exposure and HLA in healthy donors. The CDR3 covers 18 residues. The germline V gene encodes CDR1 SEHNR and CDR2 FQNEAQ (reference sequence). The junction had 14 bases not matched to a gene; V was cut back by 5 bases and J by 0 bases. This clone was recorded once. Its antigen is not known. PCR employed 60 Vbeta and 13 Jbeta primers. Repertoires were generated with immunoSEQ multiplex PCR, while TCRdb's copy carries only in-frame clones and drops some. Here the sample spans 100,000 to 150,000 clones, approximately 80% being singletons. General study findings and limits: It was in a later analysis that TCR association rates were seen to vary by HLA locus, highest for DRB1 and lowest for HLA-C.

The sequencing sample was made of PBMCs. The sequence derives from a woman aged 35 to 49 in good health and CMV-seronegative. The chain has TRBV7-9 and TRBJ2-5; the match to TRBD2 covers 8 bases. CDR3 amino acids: CASSIRRGGPGNQETQYF. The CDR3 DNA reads TGTGCCAGCAGCATTAGACGCGGGGGGCCGGGAAACCAAGAGACCCAGTACTTC.